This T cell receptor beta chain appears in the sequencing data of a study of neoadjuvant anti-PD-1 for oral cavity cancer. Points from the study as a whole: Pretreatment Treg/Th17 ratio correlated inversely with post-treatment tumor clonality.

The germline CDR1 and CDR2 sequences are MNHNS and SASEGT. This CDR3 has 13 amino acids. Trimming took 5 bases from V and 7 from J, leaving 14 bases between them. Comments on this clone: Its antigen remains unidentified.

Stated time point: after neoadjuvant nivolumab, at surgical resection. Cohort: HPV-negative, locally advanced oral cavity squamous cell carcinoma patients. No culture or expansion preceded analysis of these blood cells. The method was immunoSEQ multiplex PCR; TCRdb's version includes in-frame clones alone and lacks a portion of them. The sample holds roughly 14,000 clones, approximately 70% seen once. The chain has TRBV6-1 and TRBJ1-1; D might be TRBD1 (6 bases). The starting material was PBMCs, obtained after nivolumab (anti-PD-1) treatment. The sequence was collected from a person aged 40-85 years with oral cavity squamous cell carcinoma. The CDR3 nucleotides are TGTGCCAGCAGTTTAGAGGGGGAGGGTGAAGCTTTCTTT. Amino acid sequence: CASSLEGEGEAFF.